The next 6 T cell receptor beta chains were all read from a single sample in a study of blood T cells in healthy people across ages. For the second PCR, which ran for about 6 to 12 cycles, a sample-barcoded 5' primer and a J-beta primer mix were used. TCRdb re-called the 5' RACE reads with MiXCR, one entry per CDR3 protein. Altogether about 730,000 distinct CDR3 sequences are present, roughly 41% being singletons, with the ten largest covering 20% to 25%. The sample was blood. These receptors were collected from a woman aged 55-70 years in good health.

The rearrangement uses TRBV9 and TRBJ2-3; the D is unclear. This CDR3 region has 16 residues. Germline CDR1 reads SGDLS; CDR2 reads YYNGEE. Trimming cost V 4 bases and J 0 bases, with 15 bases left between them. CDR3 DNA: TGTGCCAGCAGCCCCCAGGTGAAGTTGAGCACAGATACGCAGTATTTT. This codes for CASSPQVKLSTDTQYF.

The rearrangement uses TRBV6-6 and TRBJ1-2; D not certain. V shed 4 bases and J shed 1 base, with 7 bases lying between them. The germline CDR1 and CDR2 sequences are MNHNY and SVGAGI (reference sequence). The CDR3 length is 13 residues. The CDR3 DNA is TGTGCCAGCAGTTTCTTCCGTAACTATGGCTACACCTTC. Translating it yields CASSFFRNYGYTF.

This clonotype was detected only a few times. The chain carries TRBV6-5 and TRBJ2-2; D perhaps matches TRBD1 (5 bases). The CDR3 covers 14 residues. The germline V and J ends were trimmed by 4 bases and 1 base, with 7 bases remaining between them. Germline loops: CDR1 MNHEY, CDR2 SVGAGI. The CDR3 region has the DNA TGTGCCAGCAGTTCCGGACAGAACACCGGGGAGCTGTTTTTT. Its protein product is CASSSGQNTGELFF.

The chain joins TRBV7-2 to TRBJ2-3, with TRBD2 matching over 7 bases. CDR1 is SGHTA, CDR2 FQGNSA, per germline. J lost 5 bases, V lost 1 base, and 6 bases had no gene match. CDR3 size: 15 residues. The CDR3 sequence: CASSLGTSSRDTQYF. DNA of the CDR3: TGTGCCAGCAGCTTAGGGACTAGTAGTAGAGATACGCAGTATTTT.

This clonotype was picked up a small number of times. The chain uses TRBV2 and TRBJ1-5; D not resolved. The CDR3 runs 13 residues. V was trimmed by 7 bases and J by 3 bases, leaving 10 bases between them. CDR1 SNHLY and CDR2 FYNNEI come from the germline V gene. The CDR3 DNA reads TGTGCCAGCAACCCAGACATCAATCAGCCCCAGCATTTT. Translation: CASNPDINQPQHF.

The gene calls are TRBV7-7 and TRBJ2-6; D remains ambiguous. Trimming stripped 9 bases from V and 0 bases from J, with 6 bases between. Germline lookup yields CDR1 SSHAT and CDR2 FNYEAQ (reference sequence). This CDR3 has 13 amino acids. The CDR3 spells CASGGSGANVLTF. Written as DNA, the CDR3 is TGTGCCAGTGGCGGCTCTGGGGCCAACGTCCTGACTTTC.